Described below is a single TCR beta chain sequence and its context. Which antigen it targets is not known. Base qualities are not at hand, and no much larger clone is one base apart. These data are taken from a study of T cell responses to AZD1222 COVID-19 vaccine (dated by TCRdb to the early 2020s). Background on the whole study: AZD1222 recipients given second doses at about 4 weeks or at about 12 weeks were pooled, since spike-specific TCR depth and breadth were not found to differ between the two schedules. A total of around 240 trial participants underwent TCR sequencing, of whom some 200 had received two doses of AZD1222 and some 26 had received two doses of the MenACWY control vaccine. Trial participants were enrolled by age into 18-55, 56-69 and 70-plus year subgroups, with 148, 28 and 57 TCR-sequenced participants respectively. What the work shows at the level of the full study, not this receptor alone: Conclusions about previously exposed vaccinees were limited because only a handful of AZD1222 recipients were SARS-CoV-2 seropositive at baseline. Participants were mostly white British and included more females than males, and it was suggested by the authors that clonal diversity may have been underestimated. Because no samples from the day 14 peak response were available, repertoires could be characterized only after the peak T cell response. Nearly half of unique spike-specific TCRs reportedly recognized epitopes outside regions mutated in the B.1.351 and B.1.1.7 variants. The whole spike protein was spanned by vaccine-associated CD4 TCRs, and dominant responses were seen in regions 160-218 and 743-854. In the small 56-69-year group, the increase in depth fell short of significance, most likely because of low power. After two AZD1222 doses, spike-specific TCR breadth and depth were significantly higher than at day 0 and than in MenACWY recipients.

The CDR3 regions of human TCRbeta chains were analyzed by immunosequencing. As for the authors' bioinformatics: TCRs in the repertoires were compared against a reference library of SARS-CoV-2-specific TCRs that had been generated with the MIRA antigen-specificity platform. Breadth was defined as the fraction of unique TCRs that were SARS-CoV-2-associated. Depth was defined as the fraction of total T cells that were SARS-CoV-2-associated. Using the MIRA data, every spike-specific TCR was mapped to the spike region that the TCR reacted to and assigned to either a CD4 or a CD8 class. Log10-transformed breadth and depth values were compared by one-way ANOVA with Sidak's multiple comparisons tests. The immuneACCESS repertoire file appears here via TCRdb, limited to in-frame rearrangements. These files lack a portion of the clones; in checked studies, under half of the deficit traces to unresolved V genes, and the cause of the others is not known. V and J calls and clone size are copied from that table; D and trimming were computed from the DNA. The sample table holds over 150,000 clones, of which roughly nine tenths were seen once. In total, the top ten clones hold over 1.2% of the sample.

V loses 2 bases at its end and J loses 5 bases; junction bases beyond the gene matches: 8. CDR1 is given as MNHEY and CDR2 as SVGAGI, both from the germline V gene. Taken from cysteine to phenylalanine, the CDR3 has 15 residues. The kept DNA is CDR3 alone, 45 bases in frame from the first base. The time point tag for this specimen amounts to: baseline before first vaccination. The vaccinee samples were drawn from two UK trials, COV001 and COV002, one of which was a single-blind randomized controlled phase 2/3 trial testing AZD1222 (ChAdOx1 nCoV-19) in healthy adults. Trial participant PBMC samples were collected at day 0 and day 28 after the second dose for TCRbeta chain sequencing.

The sequence was obtained from an adult in good health. The V and J segments used are TRBV6-5 and TRBJ2-7, with 8 central nucleotides matching TRBD1. Sequencing used peripheral blood, obtained on day 0 of AZD1222 vaccination. The base sequence is TGTGCCAGCAGTTACGAACACAGGGGGGCCCACGAGCAGTACTTC. Its translation is CASSYEHRGAHEQYF.